This T cell receptor (beta chain) was observed in a study of blood T cell repertoires in COVID-19. Here immunoSEQ multiplex PCR was the method, and the copy in TCRdb shows in-frame clones only, minus some. The repertoire includes roughly 260,000 clones, about 87% of them detected once, and approximately 3.7% sits in the top ten. The length of the CDR3 is 13 residues. The V and J ends lost 4 bases and 5 bases respectively, with 8 bases between them. Germline V gene lookup returns CDR1 MNHEY and CDR2 SVGEGT. This chain connects TRBV6-2 or TRBV6-3 to TRBJ1-4; D not certain. The sequenced sample consisted of peripheral blood. The TCR comes from a man aged 55 to 70 who had recovered from COVID-19. The CDR3: CASSFLQNEKLFF. The CDR3 nucleotides read TGTGCCAGCAGTTTCTTGCAGAATGAAAAACTGTTTTTT.